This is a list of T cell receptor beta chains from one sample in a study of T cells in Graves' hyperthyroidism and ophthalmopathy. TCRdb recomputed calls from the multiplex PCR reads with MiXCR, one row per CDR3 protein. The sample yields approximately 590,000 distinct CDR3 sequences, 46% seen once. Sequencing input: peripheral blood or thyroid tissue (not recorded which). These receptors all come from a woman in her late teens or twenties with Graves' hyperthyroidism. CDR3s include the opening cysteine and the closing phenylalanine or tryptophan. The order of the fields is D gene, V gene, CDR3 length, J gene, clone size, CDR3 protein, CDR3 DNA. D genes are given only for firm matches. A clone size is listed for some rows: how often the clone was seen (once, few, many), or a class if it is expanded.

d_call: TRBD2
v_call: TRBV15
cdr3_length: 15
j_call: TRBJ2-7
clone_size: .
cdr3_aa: CATSRGQAGAYEQYF
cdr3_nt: TGTGCCACCAGCAGAGGTCAAGCGGGAGCATACGAGCAGTACTTC

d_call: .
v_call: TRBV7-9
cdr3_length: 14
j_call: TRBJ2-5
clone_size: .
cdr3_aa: CASSPGASLETQYF
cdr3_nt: TGTGCCAGCAGCCCCGGCGCAAGCCTGGAGACCCAGTACTTC

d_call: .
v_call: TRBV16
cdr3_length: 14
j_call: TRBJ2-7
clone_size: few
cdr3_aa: CASSQALRNYEQYF
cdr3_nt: TGTGCCAGCAGCCAAGCGTTGCGCAACTACGAGCAGTACTTC

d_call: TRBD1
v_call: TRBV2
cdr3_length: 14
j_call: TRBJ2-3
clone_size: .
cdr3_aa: CASTGQGVSDTQYF
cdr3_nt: TGTGCCAGCACAGGACAGGGGGTCTCAGATACGCAGTATTTT

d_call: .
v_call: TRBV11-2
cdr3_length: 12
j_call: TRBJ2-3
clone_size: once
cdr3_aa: CASSPFQDTQYF
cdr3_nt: TGTGCCAGCAGCCCATTCCAGGATACGCAGTATTTT

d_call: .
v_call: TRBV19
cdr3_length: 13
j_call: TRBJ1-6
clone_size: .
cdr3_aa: CASSDLPVAPLHF
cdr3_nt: TGTGCCAGCAGCGATCTCCCCGTGGCACCCCTCCACTTT

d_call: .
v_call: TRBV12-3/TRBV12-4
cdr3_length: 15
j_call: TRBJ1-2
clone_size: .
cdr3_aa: CASSLSPTPRFGYTF
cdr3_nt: TGTGCCAGCAGTTTATCGCCCACTCCCCGGTTCGGCTACACCTTC

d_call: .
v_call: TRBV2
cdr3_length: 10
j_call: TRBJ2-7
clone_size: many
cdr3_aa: CASKGYEQYF
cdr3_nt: TGTGCCAGCAAAGGATACGAGCAGTACTTC

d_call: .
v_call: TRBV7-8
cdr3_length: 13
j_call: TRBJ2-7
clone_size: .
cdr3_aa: CASGLSGDYEQYF
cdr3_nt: TGTGCCAGCGGCCTGTCGGGAGACTACGAGCAGTACTTC

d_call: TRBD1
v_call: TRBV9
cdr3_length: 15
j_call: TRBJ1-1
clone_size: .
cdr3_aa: CASSVGGQPNTEAFF
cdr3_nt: TGTGCCAGCAGCGTAGGGGGACAGCCGAACACTGAAGCTTTCTTT

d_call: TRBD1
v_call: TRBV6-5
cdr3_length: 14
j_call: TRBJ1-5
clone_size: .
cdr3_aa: CAISYEGASQPQHF
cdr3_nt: TGTGCCATCAGTTACGAGGGGGCCAGTCAGCCCCAGCATTTT

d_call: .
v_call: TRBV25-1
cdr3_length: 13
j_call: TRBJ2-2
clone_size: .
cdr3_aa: CASSEYPTGELFF
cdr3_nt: TGTGCCAGCAGTGAATACCCCACCGGGGAGCTGTTTTTT

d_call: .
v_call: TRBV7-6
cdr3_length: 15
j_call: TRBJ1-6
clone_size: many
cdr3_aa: CASSLEAQLNSPLHF
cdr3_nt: TGTGCCAGCAGCTTAGAGGCACAGCTAAATTCACCCCTCCACTTT

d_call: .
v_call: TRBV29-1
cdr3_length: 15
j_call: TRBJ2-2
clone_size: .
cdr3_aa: CSVSKQGLGGGELFF
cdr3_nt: TGCAGCGTGTCGAAACAGGGCCTCGGGGGCGGGGAGCTGTTTTTT

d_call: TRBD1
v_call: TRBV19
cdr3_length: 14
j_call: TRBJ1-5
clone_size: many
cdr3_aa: CASSMTGKNQPQHF
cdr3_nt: TGTGCCAGTAGTATGACAGGGAAGAATCAGCCCCAGCATTTT

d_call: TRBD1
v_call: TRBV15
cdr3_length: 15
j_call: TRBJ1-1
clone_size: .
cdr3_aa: CATSRGTGPNTEAFF
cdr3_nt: TGTGCCACCAGCAGAGGGACAGGGCCGAACACTGAAGCTTTCTTT

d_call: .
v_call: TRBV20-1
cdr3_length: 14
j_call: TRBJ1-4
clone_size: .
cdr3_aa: CSARATGTNEKLFF
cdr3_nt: TGCAGTGCTAGGGCGACAGGAACTAATGAAAAACTGTTTTTT

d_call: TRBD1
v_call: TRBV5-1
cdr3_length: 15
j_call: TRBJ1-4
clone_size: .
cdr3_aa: CASSTGQANNEKLFF
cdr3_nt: TGCGCCAGCAGCACTGGACAGGCGAATAATGAAAAACTGTTTTTT